The sequence of this TCR beta chain was determined in a study of cytotoxic CD8 clonotypes in ibrutinib-treated CLL. About the research overall: Researchers reported 11 relapsed/refractory and under 16 treatment-naive patients, about 17 of them IGHV unmutated.

The TCR beta libraries used about 2 micrograms of genomic DNA that came from cryopreserved PBMCs. This clone appeared a few times. Its antigen is still unknown. Study-level results: Elevated clonality accompanied ibrutinib response, with a return toward baseline values at progression.

The method was immunoSEQ multiplex PCR; TCRdb's version includes in-frame clones alone and lacks a portion of them. Here the sample spans about 140,000 clones, approximately 80% being singletons. V was trimmed by 2 bases and J by 0 bases, leaving 4 bases between them. The CDR3 totals 13 residues. Germline V CDR1 and CDR2: MNHEY, SMNVEV (reference sequence). Material: PBMCs, obtained after 36 months of ibrutinib treatment. V usage is TRBV27 and J usage is TRBJ1-1; D gene ambiguous. The sequence derives from a human donor with chronic lymphocytic leukemia. The CDR3: CASSLQMNTEAFF. CDR3 DNA sequence: TGTGCCAGCAGTTTACAGATGAACACTGAAGCTTTCTTT.